These 22 T cell receptor beta chains came from one sample sequenced in a study of blood T cell repertoires in COVID-19. The assay was immunoSEQ multiplex PCR, and TCRdb's table has in-frame clones only and misses some. The sample shows some 250,000 clones, around four fifths of them seen only once. The sample taken for sequencing was peripheral blood. The receptor set was obtained from a man aged 60 to 69 with acute or convalescent COVID-19.

This clone was observed at least ten times. J is TRBJ2-1 and V is TRBV3-1 (or the pseudogene TRBV3-2), with 10 bases matching TRBD2. Trimming at V came to 4 bases and at J to 4 bases, leaving 4 bases not matched to a gene. The CDR3 extends over 15 amino acids. Germline assignment: CDR1 LGHDT and CDR2 YNNKEL (reference sequence). DNA of the CDR3: TGTGCCAGCAGCCGATCTAGCGGGGGTTACAATGAGCAGTTCTTC. As protein: CASSRSSGGYNEQFF.

J is TRBJ2-5 and V is TRBV2, with D possibly being TRBD1 (6 bases). V lost 6 bases to trimming and J lost 7 bases, with 18 bases between them. The length of the CDR3 is 14 residues. Germline V gives CDR1 SNHLY, CDR2 FYNNEI. CDR3 protein: CASRAPDSRRTQYF. CDR3 in DNA: TGTGCCAGCAGAGCTCCGGACAGCCGAAGGACCCAGTACTTC.

The CDR3 DNA reads as TGTGCCAGCAGCTTAATATCCAGGGGGCCGATGACTGAAGCTTTCTTT. This gives the protein CASSLISRGPMTEAFF. The chain recombines TRBV7-2 with TRBJ1-1; 8 bases match TRBD1. The germline gives CDR1 SGHTA, CDR2 FQGNSA. Germline trimming cut 2 bases from V and 5 bases from J; bases unmatched to any gene: 10. The CDR3 sequence is 16 residues long.

The table lists this clone with a count of one. CDR3 bases: TGTGCCATCATGGTGGGAGGGAGCTCCTACAATGAGCAGTTCTTC. Its protein product is CAIMVGGSSYNEQFF. The rearrangement links TRBV10-3 to TRBJ2-1, with TRBD2 identical over 7 bases. Germline CDR1 and CDR2: ENHRY and SYGVKD. V was clipped by 7 bases and J by 0 bases; unmatched bases: 6. The CDR3 covers 15 residues.

Details on this clone: Other DNA sequences in the sample encode the same CDR3. The CDR3 here is CASSPPEGTYEQYF. CDR3 nucleotides: TGTGCCAGCAGTCCCCCAGAGGGTACCTACGAGCAGTACTTC. This chain joins TRBV6-2 or TRBV6-3 and TRBJ2-7, with D possibly TRBD2 on 5 matching bases. The CDR3 is made up of 14 amino acids. CDR1 MNHEY and CDR2 SVGEGT come from the germline V gene. The V end was cut by 5 bases, the J end by 2 bases, with 13 bases between.

The chain employs TRBV4-1 and TRBJ2-1; TRBD1 matches at 9 bases. This CDR3 is 16 amino acids long. After removal of 1 base from V and 8 bases from J, the junction contained 9 bases not matched to a gene. Germline-derived CDR1 and CDR2 are MGHRA and YSYEKL. CDR3 sequence: CASSQVGTGNGDEQFF. The CDR3, as DNA: TGCGCCAGCAGCCAAGTAGGGACAGGGAATGGCGATGAGCAGTTCTTC.

The V call is TRBV3-1 (or the pseudogene TRBV3-2), the J call TRBJ2-2, with a tentative D call TRBD2 (5 bases). The germline gives CDR1 LGHDT, CDR2 YNNKEL (reference sequence). V lost 4 bases to trimming and J lost 3 bases, with 12 bases between them. The CDR3 runs 15 residues. The CDR3 loop reads CASSPLALDTGELFF. As DNA, the CDR3 is TGTGCCAGCAGCCCCCTAGCTTTGGACACCGGGGAGCTGTTTTTT.

V is TRBV19 and J is TRBJ2-5; D possibly corresponds to TRBD2 (6 bases). Deletions cut 5 bases from V and 1 base from J, with 8 bases between. The CDR3 runs to 13 residues. The V gene's germline CDR1 is LNHDA and CDR2 SQIVND (reference sequence). The chain's CDR3 is CASSRDFQETQYF. As DNA, the CDR3 is TGTGCCAGTAGTCGGGACTTCCAAGAGACCCAGTACTTC.

This chain connects TRBV11-2 to TRBJ1-1, with 8 bases lining up with TRBD1. Germline V gives CDR1 SGHAT, CDR2 FQNNGV. This CDR3 has 17 amino acids. V shed 0 bases, J shed 1 base, and the junction held 7 bases outside the gene matches. The CDR3 loop is CASSLDTAGGWNTEAFF. The CDR3 coding sequence is TGTGCCAGCAGCTTAGATACGGCAGGGGGCTGGAACACTGAAGCTTTCTTT.

The chain is built from TRBV6-5 and TRBJ1-6; 7 bases agree with TRBD1. V lost 11 bases, J lost 6 bases, and 7 bases stayed unmatched. Germline V gene sequence: CDR1 MNHEY, CDR2 SVGAGI. The CDR3 is 13 amino acids. CDR3 nucleotides: TGTGCCGCTAGGGGGCCTGCTAATTCACCCCTCCACTTT. Its protein product is CAARGPANSPLHF.

This clone was recorded once. This chain uses TRBV4-1 with TRBJ2-7, with D possibly matching TRBD1 (6 bases). CDR3 length: 17 residues. Trimming pared 0 bases from V and 0 bases from J, leaving 15 bases between. Germline values: CDR1 MGHRA, CDR2 YSYEKL. CDR3 amino acids: CASSQDWQGLPSYEQYF. The CDR3 coding sequence is TGCGCCAGCAGCCAAGATTGGCAGGGGCTCCCCTCCTACGAGCAGTACTTC.

The chain uses TRBV19 and TRBJ1-2; TRBD1 matches at 7 bases. Germline trimming cut 7 bases from V and 4 bases from J; bases unmatched to any gene: 9. This CDR3 has 14 residues. Looked up from germline, CDR1 is LNHDA and CDR2 is SQIVND (reference sequence). The CDR3, as DNA: TGTGCCAGTATCAACGACAGGGTCAGCTATGGCTACACCTTC. It is translated as CASINDRVSYGYTF.

CDR3: CSAGTMEKLFF. The CDR3, as DNA: TGCAGTGCTGGCACTATGGAAAAACTGTTTTTT. The rearrangement uses TRBV20-1 and TRBJ1-4, with D unclear. Germline V CDR1 and CDR2: DFQATT, SNEGSKA (reference sequence). Trimming shortened V by 5 bases and J by 8 bases, and 9 bases separated the two germline ends. The CDR3 totals 11 residues.

This clone has only one observation. The rearrangement uses TRBV27 and TRBJ2-1, with TRBD2 matching 9 bases. This CDR3 contains 14 residues. After removal of 6 bases from V and 4 bases from J, the junction contained 4 bases not matched to a gene. Germline CDR1 is MNHEY and CDR2 is SMNVEV (reference sequence). CDR3 in amino acids: CASRGLAGYNEQFF. CDR3 nucleotide sequence: TGTGCCAGCAGAGGGCTAGCGGGGTACAATGAGCAGTTCTTC.

J is TRBJ2-7 and V is TRBV3-1 (or the pseudogene TRBV3-2); the match to TRBD2 covers 7 bases. This CDR3 comprises 12 residues. Trimming took 4 bases from V and 6 from J; bases not matched to a gene: 3. CDR1 LGHDT and CDR2 YNNKEL come from the germline V gene (reference sequence). The CDR3 DNA is TGTGCCAGCAGCCCGGGGGGAAGCGAGCAGTACTTC. Translating it yields CASSPGGSEQYF.

This chain connects TRBV9 to TRBJ2-3; 10 nucleotides line up with TRBD2. CDR1 is SGDLS, CDR2 YYNGEE, per germline. The CDR3 length is 16 residues. Trimming cost V 4 bases and J 2 bases; bases outside gene matches: 7. The CDR3 bases are TGTGCCAGCAGCTCAGGACTAGCGGCATACACAGATACGCAGTATTTT. Translated, it gives CASSSGLAAYTDTQYF.

This chain links TRBV3-1 (or the pseudogene TRBV3-2) with TRBJ1-2, with TRBD1 matching 7 bases. Germline values: CDR1 LGHDT, CDR2 YNNKEL (reference sequence). J gave up 6 bases and V 5 bases, and 0 bases lay outside the gene matches. This CDR3 is 11 amino acids long. The CDR3 coding sequence is TGTGCCAGCAGCACAGGGGATGGCTACACCTTC. Protein sequence: CASSTGDGYTF.

This chain links TRBV7-2 with TRBJ2-7, with a weak D call TRBD1 (6 bases). Germline-derived CDR1 and CDR2 are SGHTA and FQGNSA. The CDR3 contains 13 residues. V shed 5 bases and J shed 4 bases, with 12 bases lying between them. The CDR3 sequence is CASSPGTIYEQYF. The DNA of the CDR3 is TGTGCCAGCAGCCCCGGGACAATTTACGAGCAGTACTTC.

J is TRBJ2-3 and V is TRBV5-1, with 7 nucleotides matching TRBD1. The CDR3 totals 15 residues. V shed 2 bases, J shed 0 bases, and the junction held 3 bases outside the gene matches. Germline V CDR1 and CDR2: SGHRS, YFSETQ. CDR3 in amino acids: CASSFTGASTDTQYF. The CDR3 DNA follows: TGCGCCAGCAGCTTCACAGGGGCTAGCACAGATACGCAGTATTTT.

DNA of the CDR3: TGTGCCAGCAGCCAGCACTCCGGGACATACCTGGGGAATGAGCAGTTCTTC. It codes for CASSQHSGTYLGNEQFF. The rearrangement joins TRBV14 to TRBJ2-1; weak D call: TRBD1 (6 bases). The CDR3 is 17 residues long. Germline CDR1 and CDR2: SGHDN and FVKESK. V lost 3 bases to trimming and J lost 7 bases, with 22 bases between them.

The V and J genes are TRBV10-3 and TRBJ1-1; D remains ambiguous. V lost 11 bases to trimming and J lost 1 base, with 8 bases between them. The CDR3 sequence is 11 residues long. Germline assignment: CDR1 ENHRY and CDR2 SYGVKD. The CDR3 DNA reads TGTGCCGCACAAGAGAACACTGAAGCTTTCTTT. Translating gives CAAQENTEAFF.

The chain couples TRBV3-1 (or the pseudogene TRBV3-2) to TRBJ1-2, with D tentatively TRBD1 (5 bases). There are 14 residues in the CDR3. Per germline, CDR1 LGHDT and CDR2 YNNKEL (reference sequence). Trimming shortened V by 1 base and J by 0 bases, and 6 bases separated the two germline ends. The CDR3 here is CASSQGQSNYGYTF. CDR3 in DNA: TGTGCCAGCAGCCAAGGACAGTCTAACTATGGCTACACCTTC.